The 21 T cell receptor beta chains below come from one sample, sequenced in a study of cytomegalovirus exposure and HLA in healthy donors (dated by TCRdb to the late 2010s). Preparation of the library involved the immunoSEQ multiplex PCR assay. A mixture of 60 forward primers for TCR Vbeta segments and 13 reverse primers for TCR Jbeta segments was used in the multiplex PCR. Sourced from immuneACCESS, this table was stored by TCRdb with only in-frame sequences that have V and J called. A share of the clones is absent; for the studies checked, an unresolved V gene accounts for under half, and the remainder has no known explanation. This sample comprises around 130,000 clones, more than 70% of them detected only once. About 6.7% of the sample rests with the top ten. Sequenced: PBMCs. All receptors derive from a woman aged 30 to 39 in good health and CMV-seropositive.

CDR3 nucleotides: TGTGCCTGCGACAGGGTTTTGACTGAAGCTTTCTTT. It translates to CACDRVLTEAFF. The gene calls are TRBV30 and TRBJ1-1, with 7 bases that match TRBD1. After removal of 6 bases from V and 5 bases from J, the junction contained 6 bases not matched to a gene. Germline V gene data show CDR1 as GTSNPN and CDR2 as SVGIG (reference sequence). This CDR3 has 12 residues.

V and J are TRBV19 and TRBJ1-5, with D maybe TRBD1 (5 bases). The germline gives CDR1 LNHDA, CDR2 SQIVND (reference sequence). The CDR3 covers 15 residues. V dropped 3 bases and J dropped 0 bases, with 9 bases sitting between them. This CDR3 is CASSIDSPSNQPQHF. The CDR3 bases are TGTGCCAGTAGTATCGACAGCCCTAGCAATCAGCCCCAGCATTTT.

This chain uses TRBV5-1 with TRBJ2-5; the D gene is possibly TRBD1 (5 bases). V was shortened by 7 bases and J by 3 bases, with 7 bases between the two germline ends. CDR3 length equals 11 residues. Germline V gene sequence: CDR1 SGHRS, CDR2 YFSETQ. The CDR3 loop is CASGAKETQYF. Here the CDR3 DNA reads TGCGCCAGCGGGGCTAAAGAGACCCAGTACTTC.

The chain has TRBV13 and TRBJ2-3, with D possibly being TRBD1 (6 bases). This CDR3 is built from 16 residues. The germline V and J ends were trimmed by 0 bases and 2 bases, with 12 bases remaining between them. The germline V gene has CDR1 PRHDT and CDR2 FYEKMQ (reference sequence). The CDR3 DNA reads as TGTGCCAGCAGCTTAGGAAGGACAGAGCCCACAGATACGCAGTATTTT. Translation: CASSLGRTEPTDTQYF.

V is TRBV5-4 and J is TRBJ1-6, with D possibly TRBD1 on 5 matching bases. The V gene lost 3 bases and the J gene lost 14 bases, with 15 bases spanning the gap. The germline V gene has CDR1 SGHNT and CDR2 YYREEE (reference sequence). This CDR3 comprises 13 residues. The CDR3 region has the DNA TGTGCCAGCAGCTCGCAAGGGGTCCGCGCCCTCCACTTT. Its protein product is CASSSQGVRALHF.

V and J are TRBV28 and TRBJ2-7, with D possibly TRBD2 on 6 matching bases. The CDR3 consists of 12 residues. Germline V gene lookup returns CDR1 MDHEN and CDR2 SYDVKM. CDR3 sequence: CATGVSAYEQYF. The CDR3 coding sequence is TGTGCGACGGGGGTAAGCGCCTACGAGCAGTACTTC. The full variable domain, completed using reference TRBV28 and TRBJ2-7, is DVKVTQSSRYLVKRTGEKVFLECVQDMDHENMFWYRQDPGLGLRLIYFSYDVKMKEKGDIPEGYSVSREKKERFSLILESASTNQTSMYLCATGVSAYEQYFGPGTRLTVT.

The chain couples TRBV19 to TRBJ1-1; maybe TRBD1 (6 bases). Germline lookup yields CDR1 LNHDA and CDR2 SQIVND (reference sequence). This CDR3 is 13 amino acids long. V was shortened by 6 bases and J by 6 bases, with 14 bases between the two germline ends. The CDR3 DNA is TGTGCCAGTAGCGACCATGGGGGCGCTGAAGCTTTCTTT. As protein: CASSDHGGAEAFF.

The V gene is TRBV14, the J gene TRBJ1-3, with D uncertain. The CDR3 is 16 residues long. Trimming removed 4 bases at V and 0 bases at J, with 13 bases between. From germline, CDR1 is SGHDN and CDR2 FVKESK. The CDR3: CASSPQGSVSGNTIYF. The CDR3 DNA sequence: TGTGCCAGCAGCCCTCAAGGTAGCGTCTCTGGAAACACCATATATTTT.

The chain has TRBV2 and TRBJ2-2; 9 nucleotides agree with TRBD1. V trimming: 8 bases; J trimming: 11 bases; junction bases outside the gene matches: 12. The CDR3 runs to 14 residues. Germline assignment: CDR1 SNHLY and CDR2 FYNNEI. CDR3 nucleotides: TGTGCCAGCGCCTTACAGGGGGCAATCGGTGAGCTGTTTTTT. Translating it yields CASALQGAIGELFF. Variable domain in full (rest from reference TRBV2 and TRBJ2-2): EPEVTQTPSHQVTQMGQEVILRCVPISNHLYFYWYRQILGQKVEFLVSFYNNEISEKSEIFDDQFSVERPDGSNFTLKIRSTKLEDSAMYFCASALQGAIGELFFGEGSRLTVL.

The chain links TRBV2 to TRBJ2-3; 9 nucleotides align to TRBD2. The CDR3 consists of 17 residues. Germline-derived CDR1 and CDR2 are SNHLY and FYNNEI. Unmatched junction bases numbered 16, after V lost 7 bases and J lost 5 bases. The chain's CDR3 is CASKSGRGGAVGDTQYF. The CDR3 coding sequence is TGTGCCAGCAAGTCCGGTCGCGGGGGGGCCGTAGGAGATACGCAGTATTTT.

This clone is a singleton in its sample. The rearrangement uses TRBV6-5 and TRBJ2-3; TRBD1 might be the D (5 bases). V was trimmed by 2 bases and J by 1 base, leaving 10 bases between them. CDR1 MNHEY and CDR2 SVGAGI come from the germline V gene. The CDR3 spans 15 residues. The CDR3 region has the DNA TGTGCCAGCAGTTACACAGACAGCGGCACAGATACGCAGTATTTT. Protein sequence: CASSYTDSGTDTQYF.

The table lists this clone with a few counts. This chain connects TRBV6-5 to TRBJ2-7; 8 positions match TRBD2. This CDR3 is 14 amino acids long. After removal of 4 bases from V and 3 bases from J, the junction contained 5 bases not matched to a gene. Germline values: CDR1 MNHEY, CDR2 SVGAGI. The chain's CDR3 is CASSLRRGDYEQYF. CDR3 sequence (DNA): TGTGCCAGCAGTTTGCGGCGGGGGGACTACGAGCAGTACTTC.

A remark on this clone: A junction boundary mismatches the germline segment, possibly from a read error. The CDR3 reads CASSSSWALSEASF. As DNA, the CDR3 is TGTGCCAGCAGCTCCTCTTGGGCCTTGTCCGAAGCTTCCTTT. The J gene is TRBJ1-1, the V gene TRBV7-9; D gene unclear. CDR3 length: 14 amino acids. The germline V gene has CDR1 SEHNR and CDR2 FQNEAQ (reference sequence).

The chain has TRBV19 and TRBJ1-1; tentative D call: TRBD1 (6 bases). V lost 3 bases and J 3 bases, leaving 11 bases between the germline ends. This CDR3 is 14 amino acids long. Germline V gene data show CDR1 as LNHDA and CDR2 as SQIVND (reference sequence). CDR3 amino acids: CASSMRRGDTEAFF. CDR3 nucleotide sequence: TGTGCCAGTAGTATGCGCAGGGGAGACACTGAAGCTTTCTTT. Variable domain in full (rest from reference TRBV19 and TRBJ1-1): DGGITQSPKYLFRKEGQNVTLSCEQNLNHDAMYWYRQDPGQGLRLIYYSQIVNDFQKGDIAEGYSVSREKKESFPLTVTSAQKNPTAFYLCASSMRRGDTEAFFGQGTRLTVV.

This clone came up once. This sequence joins TRBV28 and TRBJ1-2; tentatively, D is TRBD1 (6 bases). V was cut by 6 bases and J by 4 bases, with 15 bases left in between. The CDR3 sequence is 14 residues long. CDR1 and CDR2 from the germline V gene are MDHEN and SYDVKM. The CDR3 DNA sequence: TGTGCCAGCAGATGGGGGGGGACACGCTATGGCTACACCTTC. Residues: CASRWGGTRYGYTF.

The chain combines TRBV28 with TRBJ1-1; D unclear. Between the trimmed V and J ends, which lost 3 bases and 3 bases, there was a span of 8 bases. The germline V gene encodes CDR1 MDHEN and CDR2 SYDVKM. The CDR3 extends over 13 amino acids. The CDR3 nucleotides are TGTGCCAGCAGTTTGCCGGGATACACTGAAGCTTTCTTT. Translated: CASSLPGYTEAFF.

The count of this clone is one. The chain links TRBV10-3 to TRBJ1-5; 10 positions agree with TRBD1. The CDR3 sequence is 15 residues long. Germline V gene lookup returns CDR1 ENHRY and CDR2 SYGVKD. The V segment lost 6 bases and the J segment 5 bases; nucleotides outside the gene matches: 7. DNA of the CDR3: TGTGCCATCAGCGACGCCGGGACAGGGGATCAGCCCCAGCATTTT. Its translation: CAISDAGTGDQPQHF.

The J gene is TRBJ1-2, the V gene TRBV5-1; TRBD1 is a possible D gene (5 bases). The germline gives CDR1 SGHRS, CDR2 YFSETQ. V lost 4 bases and J lost 2, with 15 bases in between. This CDR3 has 15 residues. CDR3 in DNA: TGCGCCAGCAGCCCGGGACCCGGAGGGAACTATGGCTACACCTTC. Protein product: CASSPGPGGNYGYTF.

The count of this clone is one. The chain has TRBV28 and TRBJ2-7; 7 nucleotides line up with TRBD2. The CDR3 totals 18 residues. V lost 5 bases and J lost 6; bases outside the gene matches: 22. Per the germline V gene, CDR1 is MDHEN and CDR2 is SYDVKM. This CDR3 is CASSSLRRGGVIPPEQYF. CDR3 DNA sequence: TGTGCCAGCAGTAGTCTAAGGCGGGGAGGGGTGATCCCCCCCGAGCAGTACTTC.

V and J are TRBV5-1 and TRBJ2-6; 11 positions match TRBD1. Per germline, CDR1 SGHRS and CDR2 YFSETQ. This CDR3 comprises 17 residues. V shed 5 bases and J 3 bases; nucleotides not matched to a gene: 7. CDR3 sequence reads: CASRPDRGLGGANVLTF. The CDR3 nucleotides read TGCGCCAGCAGACCGGACAGGGGGCTAGGTGGGGCCAACGTCCTGACTTTC. Variable domain in full (rest from reference TRBV5-1 and TRBJ2-6): KAGVTQTPRYLIKTRGQQVTLSCSPISGHRSVSWYQQTPGQGLQFLFEYFSETQRNKGNFPGRFSGRQFSNSRSEMNVSTLELGDSALYLCASRPDRGLGGANVLTFGAGSRLTVL.

This sequence joins TRBV9 and TRBJ2-3, with D maybe TRBD2 (6 bases). Trimming stripped 0 bases from V and 3 bases from J, with 11 bases between. CDR3 length: 15 amino acids. The germline V gene encodes CDR1 SGDLS and CDR2 YYNGEE. CDR3 loop: CASSVGGRETDTQYF. In nucleotides, the CDR3 is TGTGCCAGCAGCGTAGGGGGTCGGGAGACAGATACGCAGTATTTT.